This T cell receptor (beta chain) is drawn from a study of cytomegalovirus exposure and HLA in healthy donors. About the research overall: Around 79 million unique TCRs, all from HLA-typed donors, were included in an early release of the data.

As concerns this clone: Its specificity is unknown.

Study-level results: Listed as cytomegalovirus-associated were 164 TCR beta chains.

Vbeta (60) and Jbeta (13) primers were used in the PCR. Methods used by the authors: A follow-up analysis tallied about 80 million unique TCR beta chains, 8.5 million to 14 million shared. Profiled with immunoSEQ multiplex PCR; TCRdb holds only in-frame clones, not every one. That table gives V, J and clone size, and the DNA gave D and trimming. The sample lists 150,000 or so clones, over 75% seen once, with 0.55% to 0.8% in the top ten. Sequencing was done on a sample of PBMCs. This receptor was identified in a male donor in good health and CMV-seronegative.

In DNA, the CDR3 is TGTGCCAGCAGCCGGACGTGGACAGATCCAGATACGCAGTATTTT. Encoded protein: CASSRTWTDPDTQYF. The chain combines TRBV11-3 with TRBJ2-3; D possibly corresponds to TRBD1 (6 bases). Trimming removed 5 bases from V and 4 bases from J, with 16 bases in between. The CDR3 is made up of 15 amino acids. Per the germline V gene, CDR1 is SGHNT and CDR2 is YENEEA.